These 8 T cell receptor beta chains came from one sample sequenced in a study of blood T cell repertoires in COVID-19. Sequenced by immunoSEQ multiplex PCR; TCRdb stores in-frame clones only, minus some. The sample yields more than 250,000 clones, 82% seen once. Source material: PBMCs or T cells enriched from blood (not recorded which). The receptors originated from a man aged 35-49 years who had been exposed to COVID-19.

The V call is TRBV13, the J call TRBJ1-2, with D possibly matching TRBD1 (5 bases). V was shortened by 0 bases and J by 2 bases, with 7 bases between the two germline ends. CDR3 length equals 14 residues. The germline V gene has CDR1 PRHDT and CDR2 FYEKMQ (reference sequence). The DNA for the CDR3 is TGTGCCAGCAGCTTAGGGGCAGGGAACTATGGCTACACCTTC. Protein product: CASSLGAGNYGYTF.

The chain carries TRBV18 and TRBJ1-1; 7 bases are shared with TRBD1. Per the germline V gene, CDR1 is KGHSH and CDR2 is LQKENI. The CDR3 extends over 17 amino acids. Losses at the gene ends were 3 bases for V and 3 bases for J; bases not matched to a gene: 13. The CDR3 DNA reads TGTGCCAGCTCACCTCTAATTAAGACAGGGCTTGACACTGAAGCTTTCTTT. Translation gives CASSPLIKTGLDTEAFF.

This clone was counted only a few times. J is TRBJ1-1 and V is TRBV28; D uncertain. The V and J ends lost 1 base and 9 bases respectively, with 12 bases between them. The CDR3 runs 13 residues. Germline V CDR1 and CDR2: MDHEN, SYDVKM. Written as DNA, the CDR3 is TGTGCCAGCAGTTTATATAGTACAGCTCAAGCTTTCTTT. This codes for CASSLYSTAQAFF.

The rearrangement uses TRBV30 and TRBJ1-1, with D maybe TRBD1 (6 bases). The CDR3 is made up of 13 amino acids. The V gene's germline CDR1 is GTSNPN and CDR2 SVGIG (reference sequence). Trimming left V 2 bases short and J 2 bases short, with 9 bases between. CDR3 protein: CAWSQGLNTEAFF. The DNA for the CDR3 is TGTGCCTGGAGTCAGGGGCTCAACACTGAAGCTTTCTTT.

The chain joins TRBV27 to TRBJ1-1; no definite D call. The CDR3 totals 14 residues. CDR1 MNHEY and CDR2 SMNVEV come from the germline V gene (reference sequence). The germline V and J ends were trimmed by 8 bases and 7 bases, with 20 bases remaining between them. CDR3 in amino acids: CASLSMTRRNEAFF. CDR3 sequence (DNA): TGTGCCAGCTTATCCATGACCCGGCGGAATGAAGCTTTCTTT.

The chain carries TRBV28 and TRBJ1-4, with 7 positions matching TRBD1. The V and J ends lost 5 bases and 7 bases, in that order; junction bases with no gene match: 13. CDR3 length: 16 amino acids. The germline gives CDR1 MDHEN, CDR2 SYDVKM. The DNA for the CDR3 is TGTGCCAGCAGTCCTCAAACAGGGGTTCTTAGTGAAAAACTGTTTTTT. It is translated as CASSPQTGVLSEKLFF. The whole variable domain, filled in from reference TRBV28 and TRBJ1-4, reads DVKVTQSSRYLVKRTGEKVFLECVQDMDHENMFWYRQDPGLGLRLIYFSYDVKMKEKGDIPEGYSVSREKKERFSLILESASTNQTSMYLCASSPQTGVLSEKLFFGSGTQLSVL.

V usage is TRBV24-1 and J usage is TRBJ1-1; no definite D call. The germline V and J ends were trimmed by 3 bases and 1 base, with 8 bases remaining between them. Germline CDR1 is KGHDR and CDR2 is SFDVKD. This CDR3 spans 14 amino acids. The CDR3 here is CATSDDDTNTEAFF. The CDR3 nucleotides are TGTGCCACCAGTGATGATGACACGAACACTGAAGCTTTCTTT.

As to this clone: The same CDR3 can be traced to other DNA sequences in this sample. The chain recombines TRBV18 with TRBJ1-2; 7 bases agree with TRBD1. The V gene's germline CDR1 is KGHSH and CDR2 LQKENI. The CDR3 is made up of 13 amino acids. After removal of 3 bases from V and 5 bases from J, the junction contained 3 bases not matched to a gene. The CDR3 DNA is TGTGCCAGCTCACCGAAACAGGGGTATGGCTACACCTTC. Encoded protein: CASSPKQGYGYTF.